This T cell receptor beta chain was documented in a study of blood T cells in healthy people across ages. The CDR3 loop spans 14 amino acids. Per the germline V gene, CDR1 is LGHNA and CDR2 is YSLEER. V shed 1 base and J shed 5 bases, with 11 bases lying between them. Alongside a J-beta primer mix, a sample-barcoded 5' primer served in a second PCR lasting about 6 to 12 cycles. TCRdb passed the 5' RACE reads through MiXCR, listing each CDR3 protein once. The table has around 780,000 distinct CDR3 sequences, roughly three fifths seen once. This clonotype came up a few times. This chain connects TRBV4-3 to TRBJ2-5; D is ambiguous. The sample was blood. This TCR was sampled from a middle-aged man in good health. The CDR3 bases are TGCGCCAGCAGCCAAGCTATATCACGGGAGACCCAGTACTTC. Amino acids: CASSQAISRETQYF.